One and the same sample provided the 12 T cell receptor beta chains below, sequenced in a study of identical twins. From the 5' RACE reads, TCRdb called clonotypes with MiXCR, one entry per CDR3 protein. The sample holds some 590,000 distinct CDR3 sequences, more than 9% seen once. Separately, the same data were catalogued under a study of yellow fever vaccine responses in identical twins.

Sequences were obtained from PBMCs. The receptors were sampled from a woman aged 18-29 years in good health.

This clonotype turned up a few times. This chain connects TRBV20-1 to TRBJ1-1, with D perhaps TRBD1 (5 bases). With 0 bases removed from V and 3 bases from J, the gap between germline ends came to 14 bases. Germline-derived CDR1 and CDR2 are DFQATT and SNEGSKA (reference sequence). The CDR3 loop spans 15 amino acids. The CDR3 region is CSARDRILGDTEAFF. CDR3 bases: TGCAGTGCTAGAGATCGGATTTTAGGGGACACTGAAGCTTTCTTT.

This clonotype was observed a handful of times. CDR3: CAVRGSGANVLTF. As DNA, the CDR3 is TGTGCCGTCAGGGGATCTGGGGCCAACGTCCTGACTTTC. The rearrangement links TRBV12-3 or TRBV12-4 to TRBJ2-6; a possible D gene is TRBD1 (6 bases). This CDR3 is built from 13 residues. Trimming removed 11 bases at V and 1 base at J, with 9 bases between.

The chain joins TRBV6-2 or TRBV6-3 to TRBJ2-3; 12 bases agree with TRBD2. Trimming removed 5 bases from V and 3 bases from J; junction bases left unmatched: 6. This CDR3 has 16 amino acids. Germline loops: CDR1 MNHEY, CDR2 SVGEGT. The CDR3 loop is CASSETSGGVTDTQYF. The CDR3 DNA is TGTGCCAGCAGTGAGACTAGCGGGGGAGTTACAGATACGCAGTATTTT.

This clonotype was observed a few times. CDR3 sequence reads: CASSSRDRGTGKLFF. CDR3 DNA sequence: TGTGCCAGCAGCTCACGAGACAGGGGCACTGGAAAACTGTTTTTT. The rearrangement links TRBV3-1 to TRBJ1-4; 8 bases fit TRBD1. Germline V lookup: CDR1 LGHDT, CDR2 YNNKEL (reference sequence). The CDR3 is 15 amino acids. With 5 bases clipped from V and 10 bases from J, the junction kept 12 bases outside the gene matches.

The chain is built from TRBV6-1 and TRBJ2-5, with no clear D. Trimming removed 8 bases at V and 0 bases at J, with 10 bases between. CDR1 is MNHNS, CDR2 SASEGT, per germline. This CDR3 is 13 amino acids long. CDR3: CASRAQNQETQYF. The CDR3 nucleotides read TGTGCCAGCCGAGCACAGAACCAAGAGACCCAGTACTTC.

This clonotype was counted only a few times. The chain couples TRBV18 to TRBJ2-7; 10 bases map to TRBD1. After removal of 3 bases from V and 6 bases from J, the junction contained 8 bases not matched to a gene. The CDR3 spans 15 residues. Germline V gene data show CDR1 as KGHSH and CDR2 as LQKENI. The CDR3 here is CASSPTDRGLVEQYF. In DNA form, the CDR3 reads TGTGCCAGCTCACCCACCGACAGGGGGCTAGTCGAGCAGTACTTC.

The table lists this clonotype with a few counts. The genes are TRBV5-1 and TRBJ2-3; 10 nucleotides align to TRBD1. This CDR3 spans 15 amino acids. J was trimmed by 2 bases and V by 6 bases; bases with no gene match: 6. In germline, CDR1 is SGHRS, CDR2 YFSETQ. DNA of the CDR3: TGCGCCAGCACCGCCGGGACAGGGGCCACAGATACGCAGTATTTT. Protein product: CASTAGTGATDTQYF.

The chain uses TRBV5-5 and TRBJ2-5; D is perhaps TRBD2 (6 bases). V lost 4 bases and J 3 bases, leaving 13 bases between the germline ends. The CDR3 length is 14 residues. Germline V gives CDR1 SGHKS, CDR2 YYEKEE (reference sequence). CDR3 loop: CASSPGDSKETQYF. The CDR3 nucleotides read TGTGCCAGCAGCCCTGGGGACTCCAAAGAGACCCAGTACTTC.

The chain couples TRBV5-1 to TRBJ1-5; 7 bases are a match to TRBD1. Trimming at V came to 4 bases and at J to 5 bases, leaving 3 bases not matched to a gene. The V gene's germline CDR1 is SGHRS and CDR2 YFSETQ. This CDR3 contains 13 residues. CDR3 region: CASSVGQDQPQHF. Here the CDR3 DNA reads TGCGCCAGCAGCGTCGGACAGGATCAGCCCCAGCATTTT.

This clonotype came up many times. V is TRBV7-8 and J is TRBJ1-3, with D uncertain. CDR1 is SGHVS and CDR2 is FQNEAQ in the germline V gene. CDR3 length equals 15 residues. V was cut by 2 bases and J by 0 bases, with 8 bases left in between. The CDR3 here is CASSLSEFSGNTIYF. Written as DNA, the CDR3 is TGTGCCAGCAGCTTATCCGAATTCTCTGGAAACACCATATATTTT.

The CDR3 coding sequence is TGTGCCAGCAGTTCCTGGACAGGAGGTGGCCAGAAAGAGACCCAGTACTTC. It encodes CASSSWTGGGQKETQYF. The chain carries TRBV6-5 and TRBJ2-5, with 7 nucleotides matching TRBD1. The CDR3 runs 17 residues. J lost 3 bases, V lost 4 bases, and 14 bases had no gene match. From germline, CDR1 is MNHEY and CDR2 SVGAGI.

This clonotype was detected only a few times. The V gene is TRBV28, the J gene TRBJ2-3; D is unclear. This CDR3 has 13 amino acids. Trimming took 3 bases from V and 4 from J, leaving 8 bases between them. The germline gives CDR1 MDHEN, CDR2 SYDVKM. In DNA form, the CDR3 reads TGTGCCAGCAGTTTTAGGCTCTCAGATACGCAGTATTTT. Residues: CASSFRLSDTQYF.